The 15 T cell receptor beta chains below were found in one sample sequenced in a study of radiotherapy plus CTLA-4 blockade in lung cancer. Data came from immunoSEQ multiplex PCR; TCRdb stores just in-frame clones and leaves some out. This table has over 100,000 clones, over 65% appearing once. The sequencing used peripheral blood, collected from a patient treated with radiotherapy plus ipilimumab. The receptors originated from a human donor with non-small cell lung cancer that progressed on radiotherapy plus ipilimumab. Some clones in this sample may be carry-over from other donors' samples.

The rearrangement uses TRBV4-3 and TRBJ1-2, with a weak D call TRBD1 (5 bases). This CDR3 has 14 amino acids. Germline V gene lookup returns CDR1 LGHNA and CDR2 YSLEER. Trimming cost V 4 bases and J 2 bases, with 11 bases left between them. CDR3 amino acids: CASSRSSGNYGYTF. Written as DNA, the CDR3 is TGCGCCAGCAGCCGTTCGTCAGGGAACTATGGCTACACCTTC.

The chain uses TRBV5-1 and TRBJ2-5; D remains unclear. The CDR3 has 14 residues. In germline, CDR1 is SGHRS, CDR2 YFSETQ. V was clipped by 0 bases and J by 2 bases, with 8 bases between them. The CDR3 DNA is TGCGCCAGCAGCTTGGTCGGCAGTCAAGAGACCCAGTACTTC. This translates into CASSLVGSQETQYF.

V is TRBV2 and J is TRBJ2-7; TRBD1 agrees at 7 bases. Germline values: CDR1 SNHLY, CDR2 FYNNEI. V lost 5 bases and J lost 3; bases outside the gene matches: 16. The CDR3 is 17 amino acids. In nucleotides, the CDR3 is TGTGCCAGCAGTTACCGGGACAGCTACGCTCTAGGCTACGAGCAGTACTTC. Encoded protein: CASSYRDSYALGYEQYF.

CDR3 amino acids: CASSFHRDEQYF. The CDR3 DNA sequence: TGTGCCAGCAGCTTTCACAGGGACGAGCAGTACTTC. This chain links TRBV13 with TRBJ2-7; D is perhaps TRBD1 (6 bases). The germline CDR1 and CDR2 sequences are PRHDT and FYEKMQ (reference sequence). The CDR3 runs to 12 residues. The V gene lost 3 bases and the J gene lost 5 bases, with 8 bases spanning the gap.

CDR3 protein: CASSQAGFWEKLFF. The CDR3 DNA is TGCGCCAGCAGCCAAGCGGGGTTTTGGGAAAAACTGTTTTTT. The V call is TRBV4-1, the J call TRBJ1-4; the D is unclear. The CDR3 is made up of 14 amino acids. The V gene's germline CDR1 is MGHRA and CDR2 YSYEKL. V was cut by 1 base and J by 8 bases, with 11 bases left in between.

The V call is TRBV18, the J call TRBJ2-1, with D possibly matching TRBD2 (6 bases). CDR1 is KGHSH, CDR2 LQKENI, per germline. Trimming pared 5 bases from V and 4 bases from J, leaving 15 bases between. The CDR3 is 15 residues long. CDR3 nucleotides: TGTGCCAGCTCAGCGGGGCTCCTTATATACAATGAGCAGTTCTTC. This sequence encodes CASSAGLLIYNEQFF.

The rearrangement joins TRBV6-1 to TRBJ1-1, with TRBD1 as a possible D gene (5 bases). V dropped 5 bases and J dropped 10 bases, with 17 bases sitting between them. Germline lookup yields CDR1 MNHNS and CDR2 SASEGT. The CDR3 totals 13 residues. CDR3 DNA sequence: TGTGCCAGCAGTTCCACAGGTCGGTGGAGAGCTTTCTTT. Amino acids: CASSSTGRWRAFF.

The chain uses TRBV5-6 and TRBJ2-7; D is uncertain. The V and J ends lost 0 bases and 5 bases respectively, with 12 bases between them. The germline CDR1 and CDR2 sequences are SGHDT and YYEEEE. This CDR3 is 14 amino acids long. The CDR3 sequence: CASSLVWAGDEQYF. The CDR3 DNA is TGTGCCAGCAGCTTGGTTTGGGCTGGGGACGAGCAGTACTTC. The full variable domain, completed using reference TRBV5-6 and TRBJ2-7, is DAGVTQSPTHLIKTRGQQVTLRCSPKSGHDTVSWYQQALGQGPQFIFQYYEEEERQRGNFPDRFSGHQFPNYSSELNVNALLLGDSALYLCASSLVWAGDEQYFGPGTRLTVT.

The gene calls are TRBV11-3 and TRBJ2-1, with a weak D call TRBD1 (5 bases). There are 13 residues in the CDR3. The germline V gene has CDR1 SGHNT and CDR2 YENEEA. Deletions cut 1 base from V and 12 bases from J, with 13 bases between. The CDR3 coding sequence is TGTGCCAGCAGCTTAGGGGTTGGGGCTAGGCAGTTCTTC. Translated, it gives CASSLGVGARQFF.

In the case of this clone: Other DNA sequences in this specimen translate into the identical CDR3. The chain recombines TRBV29-1 with TRBJ2-3; D ambiguous. CDR3 length: 12 amino acids. The germline V gene encodes CDR1 SQVTM and CDR2 ANQGSEA. V was cut by 2 bases and J by 0 bases, with 3 bases left in between. In DNA, the CDR3 is TGCAGCGTTGAACAAAGCACAGATACGCAGTATTTT. This sequence encodes CSVEQSTDTQYF.

This rearrangement joins TRBV27 to TRBJ2-7; 14 bases agree with TRBD2. Per germline, CDR1 MNHEY and CDR2 SMNVEV (reference sequence). There are 17 residues in the CDR3. J was trimmed by 3 bases and V by 4 bases; bases with no gene match: 8. CDR3 DNA sequence: TGTGCCAGCAGTTCGTGGACTAGCGGGGGGCCCGGCTACGAGCAGTACTTC. Amino acids: CASSSWTSGGPGYEQYF.

The chain couples TRBV6-6 to TRBJ1-5; 8 positions match TRBD1. Looked up from germline, CDR1 is MNHNY and CDR2 is SVGAGI (reference sequence). This CDR3 has 15 residues. The V segment lost 6 bases and the J segment 5 bases; nucleotides outside the gene matches: 9. The chain's CDR3 is CASRGDRGLDQPQHF. CDR3 nucleotides: TGTGCCAGCAGGGGCGACAGGGGTTTGGATCAGCCCCAGCATTTT.

V is TRBV7-2 and J is TRBJ1-2; D remains unclear. With 1 base removed from V and 3 bases from J, the gap between germline ends came to 18 bases. Per germline, CDR1 SGHTA and CDR2 FQGNSA. The CDR3 covers 17 residues. CDR3 region: CASSLVFAAGFDYGYTF. CDR3 nucleotide sequence: TGTGCCAGCAGCTTAGTCTTCGCGGCAGGCTTTGACTATGGCTACACCTTC.

The chain couples TRBV5-1 to TRBJ1-2; D not certain. With 2 bases removed from V and 5 bases from J, the gap between germline ends came to 7 bases. The CDR3 is 12 amino acids. Germline V lookup: CDR1 SGHRS, CDR2 YFSETQ. The CDR3 loop reads CASSFSGYGYTF. The CDR3 DNA reads TGCGCCAGCAGCTTCTCGGGGTATGGCTACACCTTC.

This clone was detected only once. This rearrangement joins TRBV11-2 to TRBJ1-5, with 11 bases fitting TRBD1. The CDR3 covers 18 residues. V shed 1 base and J 0 bases; nucleotides not matched to a gene: 5. From germline, CDR1 is SGHAT and CDR2 FQNNGV. The CDR3 DNA sequence: TGTGCCAGCAGCTTAGGGACAGGGGGCTTTTATAGCAATCAGCCCCAGCATTTT. Amino acid sequence: CASSLGTGGFYSNQPQHF.